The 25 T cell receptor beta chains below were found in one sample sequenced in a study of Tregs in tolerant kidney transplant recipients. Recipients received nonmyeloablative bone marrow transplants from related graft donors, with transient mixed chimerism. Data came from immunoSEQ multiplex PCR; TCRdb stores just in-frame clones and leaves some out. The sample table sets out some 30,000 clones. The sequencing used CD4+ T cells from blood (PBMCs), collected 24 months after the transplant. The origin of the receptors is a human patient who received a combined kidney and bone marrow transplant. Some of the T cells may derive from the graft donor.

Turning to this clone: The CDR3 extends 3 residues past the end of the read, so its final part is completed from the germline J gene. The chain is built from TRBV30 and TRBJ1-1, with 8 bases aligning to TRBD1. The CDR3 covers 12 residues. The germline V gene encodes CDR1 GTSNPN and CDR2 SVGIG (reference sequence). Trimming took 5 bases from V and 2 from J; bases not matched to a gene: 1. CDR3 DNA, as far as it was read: TGTGCCTGGGGGACAGGCAACACTGAA. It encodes CAWGTGNTE. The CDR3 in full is CAWGTGNTEAFF.

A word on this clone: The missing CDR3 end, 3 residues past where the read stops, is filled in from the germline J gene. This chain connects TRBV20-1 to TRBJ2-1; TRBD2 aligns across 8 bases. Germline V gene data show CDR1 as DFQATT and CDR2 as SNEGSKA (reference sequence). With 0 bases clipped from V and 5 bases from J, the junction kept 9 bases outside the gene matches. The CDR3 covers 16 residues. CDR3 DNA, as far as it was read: TGCAGTGCTAGAGATGTGGGGACTAGGGGGAACAATGAG. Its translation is CSARDVGTRGNNE. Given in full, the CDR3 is CSARDVGTRGNNEQFF.

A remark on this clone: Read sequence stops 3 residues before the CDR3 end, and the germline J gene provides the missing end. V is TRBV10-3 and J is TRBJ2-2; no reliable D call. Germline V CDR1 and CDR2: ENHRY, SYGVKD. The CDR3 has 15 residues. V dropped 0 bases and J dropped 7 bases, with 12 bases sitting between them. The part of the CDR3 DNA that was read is TGTGCCATCAGTGAGTCTCATAGCCCTAACGGGGAG. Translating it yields CAISESHSPNGE. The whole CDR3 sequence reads CAISESHSPNGELFF.

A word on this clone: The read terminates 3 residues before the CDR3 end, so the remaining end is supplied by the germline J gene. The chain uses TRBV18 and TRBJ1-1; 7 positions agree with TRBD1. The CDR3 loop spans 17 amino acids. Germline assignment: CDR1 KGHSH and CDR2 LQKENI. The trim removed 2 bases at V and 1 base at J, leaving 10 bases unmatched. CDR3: CASSPRQGGDRNTEAFF. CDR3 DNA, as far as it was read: TGTGCCAGCTCACCAAGACAGGGTGGTGACCGGAACACTGAA.

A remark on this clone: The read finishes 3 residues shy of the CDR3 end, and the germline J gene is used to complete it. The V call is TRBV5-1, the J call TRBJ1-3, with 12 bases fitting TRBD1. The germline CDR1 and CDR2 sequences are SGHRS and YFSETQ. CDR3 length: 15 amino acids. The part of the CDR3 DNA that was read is TGCGCCAGCAGCTTCGAGGGGACAGGGGGCGAAACC. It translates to CASSFEGTGGET. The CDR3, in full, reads CASSFEGTGGETIYF.

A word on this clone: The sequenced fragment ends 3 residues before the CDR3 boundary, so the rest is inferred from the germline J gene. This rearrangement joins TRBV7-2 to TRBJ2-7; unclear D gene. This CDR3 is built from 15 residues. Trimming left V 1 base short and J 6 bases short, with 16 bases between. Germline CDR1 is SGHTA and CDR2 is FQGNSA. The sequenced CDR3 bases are TGTGCCAGCAGCTTAGTGTTGTCTTCCCCCTTCGAG. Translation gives CASSLVLSSPFE. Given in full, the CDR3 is CASSLVLSSPFEQYF.

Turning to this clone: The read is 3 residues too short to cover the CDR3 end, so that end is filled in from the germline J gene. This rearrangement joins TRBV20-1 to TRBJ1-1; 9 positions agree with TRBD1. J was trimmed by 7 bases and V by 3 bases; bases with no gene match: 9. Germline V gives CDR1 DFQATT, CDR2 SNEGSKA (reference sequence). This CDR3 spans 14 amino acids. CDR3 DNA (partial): TGCAGTGCTAGCTTGGGACAGGGAAGAGGTGAA. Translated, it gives CSASLGQGRGE. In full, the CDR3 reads CSASLGQGRGEAFF.

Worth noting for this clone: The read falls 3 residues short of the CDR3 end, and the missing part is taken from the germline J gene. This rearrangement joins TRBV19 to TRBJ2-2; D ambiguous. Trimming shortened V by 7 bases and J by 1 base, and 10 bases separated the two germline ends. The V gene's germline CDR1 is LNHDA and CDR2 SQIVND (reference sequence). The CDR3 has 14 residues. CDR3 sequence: CASKAGRNTGELFF. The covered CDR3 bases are TGTGCCAGTAAGGCAGGAAGGAACACCGGGGAG.

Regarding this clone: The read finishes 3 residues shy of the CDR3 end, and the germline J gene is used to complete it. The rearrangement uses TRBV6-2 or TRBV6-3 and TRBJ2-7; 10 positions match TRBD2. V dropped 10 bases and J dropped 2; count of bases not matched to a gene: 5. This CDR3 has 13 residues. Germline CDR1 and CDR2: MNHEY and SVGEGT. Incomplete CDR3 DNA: TGTGCCACCGGGACTAGCGCAACCTACGAG. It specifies CATGTSATYE. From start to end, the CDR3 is CATGTSATYEQYF.

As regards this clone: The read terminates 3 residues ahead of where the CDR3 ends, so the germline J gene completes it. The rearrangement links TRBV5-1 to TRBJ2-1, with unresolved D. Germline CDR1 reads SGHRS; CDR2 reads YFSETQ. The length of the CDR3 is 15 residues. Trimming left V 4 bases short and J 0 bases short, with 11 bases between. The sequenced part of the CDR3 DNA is TGCGCCAGCAGCGAGACACCGAGCTCCTACAATGAG. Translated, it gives CASSETPSSYNE. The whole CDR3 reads CASSETPSSYNEQFF. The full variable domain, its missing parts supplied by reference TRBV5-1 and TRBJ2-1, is KAGVTQTPRYLIKTRGQQVTLSCSPISGHRSVSWYQQTPGQGLQFLFEYFSETQRNKGNFPGRFSGRQFSNSRSEMNVSTLELGDSALYLCASSETPSSYNEQFFGPGTRLTVL.

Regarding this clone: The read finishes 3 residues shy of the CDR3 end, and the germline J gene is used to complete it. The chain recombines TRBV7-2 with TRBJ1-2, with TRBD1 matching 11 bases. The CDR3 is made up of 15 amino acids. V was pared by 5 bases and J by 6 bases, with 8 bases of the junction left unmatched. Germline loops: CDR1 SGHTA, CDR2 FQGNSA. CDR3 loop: CASSRRTGGRDGYTF. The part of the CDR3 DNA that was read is TGTGCCAGCAGCCGCCGGACAGGGGGCCGTGATGGC.

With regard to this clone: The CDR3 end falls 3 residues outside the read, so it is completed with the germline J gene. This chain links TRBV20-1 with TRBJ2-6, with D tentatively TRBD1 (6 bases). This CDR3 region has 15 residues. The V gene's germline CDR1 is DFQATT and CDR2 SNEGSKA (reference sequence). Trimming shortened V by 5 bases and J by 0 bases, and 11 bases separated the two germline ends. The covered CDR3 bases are TGCAGTGCTGCACTACAGGGCTCTGGGGCCAACGTC. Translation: CSAALQGSGANV. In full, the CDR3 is CSAALQGSGANVLTF.

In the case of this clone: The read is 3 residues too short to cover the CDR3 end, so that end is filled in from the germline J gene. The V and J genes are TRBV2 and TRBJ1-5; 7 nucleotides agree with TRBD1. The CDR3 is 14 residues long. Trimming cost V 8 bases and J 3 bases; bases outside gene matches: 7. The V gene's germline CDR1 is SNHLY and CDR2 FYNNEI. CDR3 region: CASDRDRVNQPQHF. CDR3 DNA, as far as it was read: TGTGCCAGCGACAGGGATCGCGTCAATCAGCCC. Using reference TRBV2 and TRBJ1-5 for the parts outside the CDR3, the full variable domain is EPEVTQTPSHQVTQMGQEVILRCVPISNHLYFYWYRQILGQKVEFLVSFYNNEISEKSEIFDDQFSVERPDGSNFTLKIRSTKLEDSAMYFCASDRDRVNQPQHFGDGTRLSIL.

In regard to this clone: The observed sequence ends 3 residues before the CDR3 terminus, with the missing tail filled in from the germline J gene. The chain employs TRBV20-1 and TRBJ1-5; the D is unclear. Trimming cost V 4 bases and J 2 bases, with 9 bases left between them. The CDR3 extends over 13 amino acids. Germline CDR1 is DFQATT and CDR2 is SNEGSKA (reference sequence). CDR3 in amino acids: CSAIGDGNQPQHF. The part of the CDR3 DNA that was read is TGCAGTGCTATCGGGGATGGCAATCAGCCC.

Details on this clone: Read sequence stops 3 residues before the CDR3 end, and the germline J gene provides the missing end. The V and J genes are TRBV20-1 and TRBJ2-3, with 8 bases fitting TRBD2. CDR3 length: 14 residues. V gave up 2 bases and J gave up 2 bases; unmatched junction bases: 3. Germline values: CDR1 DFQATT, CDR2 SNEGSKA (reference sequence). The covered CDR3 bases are TGCAGTGCTAGATTGACTAGCGTCACAGATACG. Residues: CSARLTSVTDT. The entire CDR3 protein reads CSARLTSVTDTQYF.

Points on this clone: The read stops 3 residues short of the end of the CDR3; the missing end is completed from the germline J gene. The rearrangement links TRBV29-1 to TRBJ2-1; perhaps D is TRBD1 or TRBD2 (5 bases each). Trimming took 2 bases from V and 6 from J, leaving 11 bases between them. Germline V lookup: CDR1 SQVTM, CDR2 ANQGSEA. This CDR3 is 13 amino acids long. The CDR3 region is CSVEKERGNEQFF. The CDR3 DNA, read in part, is TGCAGCGTTGAAAAGGAGAGGGGCAATGAG.

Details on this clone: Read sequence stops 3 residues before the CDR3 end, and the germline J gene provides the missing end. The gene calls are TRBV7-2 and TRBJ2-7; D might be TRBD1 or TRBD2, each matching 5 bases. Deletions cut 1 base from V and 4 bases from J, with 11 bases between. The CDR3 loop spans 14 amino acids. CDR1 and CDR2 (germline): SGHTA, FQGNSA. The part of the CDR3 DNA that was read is TGTGCCAGCAGCTTAGGGGGCGAGGGGTACGAG. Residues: CASSLGGEGYE. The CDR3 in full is CASSLGGEGYEQYF.

Here the CDR3 reads CACITGGETQYF. Incomplete CDR3 DNA: TGTGCCTGTATAACAGGGGGAGAGACC. The rearrangement joins TRBV30 to TRBJ2-5, with 8 bases fitting TRBD1. The read ends 3 residues shy of where the CDR3 ends; the end is completed using the germline J gene. CDR1 is GTSNPN, CDR2 SVGIG, per germline (reference sequence). The J segment lost 4 bases and the V segment lost 6 bases, leaving 4 bases of the junction unmatched. This CDR3 is 12 amino acids long.

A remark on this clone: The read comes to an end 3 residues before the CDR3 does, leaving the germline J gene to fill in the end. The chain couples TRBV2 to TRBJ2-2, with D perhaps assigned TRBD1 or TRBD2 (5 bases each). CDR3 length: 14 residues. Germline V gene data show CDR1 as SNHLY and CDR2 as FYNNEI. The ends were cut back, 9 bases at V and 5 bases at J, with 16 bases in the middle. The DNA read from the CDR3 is TGTGCCAGTGACCTGGGCGAGGGGACCGGGGAG. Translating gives CASDLGEGTGE. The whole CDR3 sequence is CASDLGEGTGELFF. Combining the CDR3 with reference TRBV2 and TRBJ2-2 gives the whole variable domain EPEVTQTPSHQVTQMGQEVILRCVPISNHLYFYWYRQILGQKVEFLVSFYNNEISEKSEIFDDQFSVERPDGSNFTLKIRSTKLEDSAMYFCASDLGEGTGELFFGEGSRLTVL.

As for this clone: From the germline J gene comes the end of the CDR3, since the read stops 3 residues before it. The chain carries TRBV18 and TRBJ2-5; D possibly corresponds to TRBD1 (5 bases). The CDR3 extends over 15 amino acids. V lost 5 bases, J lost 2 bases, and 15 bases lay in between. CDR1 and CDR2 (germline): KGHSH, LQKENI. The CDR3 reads CASSRTWGGQETQYF. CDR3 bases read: TGTGCCAGCTCAAGGACATGGGGCGGACAAGAGACC.

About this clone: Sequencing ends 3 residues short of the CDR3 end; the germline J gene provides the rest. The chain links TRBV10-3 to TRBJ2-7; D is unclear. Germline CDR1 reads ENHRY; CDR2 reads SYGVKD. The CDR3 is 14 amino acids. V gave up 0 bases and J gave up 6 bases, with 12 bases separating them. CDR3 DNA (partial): TGTGCCATCAGTGAGTCGCAGAAAACAGTCGAG. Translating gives CAISESQKTVE. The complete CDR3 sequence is CAISESQKTVEQYF.

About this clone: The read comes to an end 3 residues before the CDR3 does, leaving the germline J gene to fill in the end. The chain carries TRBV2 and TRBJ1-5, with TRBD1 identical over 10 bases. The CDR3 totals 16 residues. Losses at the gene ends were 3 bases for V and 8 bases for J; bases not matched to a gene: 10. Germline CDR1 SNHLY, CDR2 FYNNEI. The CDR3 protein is CASSDPGQGLVKPQHF. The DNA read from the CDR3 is TGTGCCAGCAGTGACCCGGGACAGGGGCTCGTGAAGCCC.

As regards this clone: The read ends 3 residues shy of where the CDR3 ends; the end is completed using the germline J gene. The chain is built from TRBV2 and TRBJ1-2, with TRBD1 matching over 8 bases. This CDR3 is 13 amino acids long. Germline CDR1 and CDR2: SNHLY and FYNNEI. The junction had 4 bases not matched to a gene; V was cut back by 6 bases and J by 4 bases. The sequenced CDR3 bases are TGTGCCAGCAGCTCCGGACAGGGCTATGGC. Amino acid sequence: CASSSGQGYG. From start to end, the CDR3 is CASSSGQGYGYTF.

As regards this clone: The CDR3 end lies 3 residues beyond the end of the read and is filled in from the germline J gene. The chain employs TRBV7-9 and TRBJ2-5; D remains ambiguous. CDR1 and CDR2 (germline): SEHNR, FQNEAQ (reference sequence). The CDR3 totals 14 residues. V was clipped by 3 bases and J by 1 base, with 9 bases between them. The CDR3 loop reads CASSFQLPQETQYF. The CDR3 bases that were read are TGTGCCAGCAGCTTCCAACTACCCCAAGAGACC.

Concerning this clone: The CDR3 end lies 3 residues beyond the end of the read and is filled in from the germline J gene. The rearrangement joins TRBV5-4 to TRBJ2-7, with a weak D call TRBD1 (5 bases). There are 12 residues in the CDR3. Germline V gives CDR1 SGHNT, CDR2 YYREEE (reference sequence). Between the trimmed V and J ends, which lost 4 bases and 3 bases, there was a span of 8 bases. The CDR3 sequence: CASSMDNYEQYF. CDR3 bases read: TGTGCCAGCAGCATGGACAACTACGAG.